This TCR beta chain stems from a study of blood T cells in healthy people across ages. General study points: Naive T cell percentage strongly correlated with TCR beta diversity.

Remarks on this clonotype: Its antigen is as yet unknown.

Germline V gene sequence: CDR1 MNHEY, CDR2 SVGEGT. V shed 10 bases, J shed 2 bases, and the junction held 13 bases outside the gene matches. The CDR3 is made up of 15 amino acids. No fewer than 6 micrograms of total RNA were isolated from every sample. The use of a sample-barcoded 5' primer and a J-beta primer mix characterized a second PCR of about 6 to 12 cycles. The authors tagged each cDNA molecule using a template-switch adaptor with 12 random nucleotides. TCRdb used MiXCR to reprocess the 5' RACE reads, holding one entry per CDR3 protein. The table records over a million distinct CDR3 sequences, 42% of them present only once.

Sequencing was carried out using blood. The source is a young woman in good health. This chain uses TRBV6-2 or TRBV6-3 with TRBJ2-7, with 8 bases fitting TRBD1. CDR3 in DNA: TGTGCCACTGGACAGGGCCACACTATTACCTACGAGCAGTACTTC. This translates into CATGQGHTITYEQYF.